The rows below give T cell receptor beta chains drawn from one sample of a study of OX40 agonist ivuxolimab in advanced cancers. Sequencing used immunoSEQ multiplex PCR; TCRdb keeps in-frame clones, though not all of them. Counted here are tens of thousands of clones, around 90% occurring once; the ten biggest clones make up less than 0.45%. The source material was CD4+ or CD8+ T cells sorted from blood, sampled in a trial of the OX40 agonist ivuxolimab. The receptors shown here come from an adult with an advanced solid tumor such as melanoma, head and neck, liver or kidney cancer. Both conserved end residues are part of each CDR3. A D gene is named only where the DNA matches it firmly. Some rows mark clone size as missing; the rest say once, few, many or name a class of expanded clone.

D gene | J gene | V gene | clone size | CDR3 DNA | CDR3 protein
. | TRBJ2-3 | TRBV11-2 | . | TGTGCCAGCAGCTCCATCCCGCCCGGGGGATCAAGCACAGATACGCAGTATTTT | CASSSIPPGGSSTDTQYF
. | TRBJ1-3 | TRBV9 | . | TGTGCCAGCAGCTCCGGGACGCGGGAAGGCGCCATATATTTT | CASSSGTREGAIYF
. | TRBJ2-5 | TRBV7-9 | . | TGTGCCAGCAGCCCCTGGGACCCCGCTTTAGTAGAGACCCAGTACTTC | CASSPWDPALVETQYF
TRBD1 | TRBJ2-1 | TRBV19 | . | TGTGCCAGTGGTATCGGGACAGGGACCTACAATGAGCAGTTCTTC | CASGIGTGTYNEQFF
. | TRBJ2-7 | TRBV6-6 | . | TGTGCCAGCAGTTCCCCAAGCCGGGCTTACGAGCAGTACTTC | CASSSPSRAYEQYF
. | TRBJ1-5 | TRBV19 | . | TGTGCCAGTATTGGGGGTTCGAGCAATCAGCCCCAGCATTTT | CASIGGSSNQPQHF
TRBD1 | TRBJ1-6 | TRBV7-6 | . | TGTGCCAGCAGCTTCGGGACAGGTGGAGGGAATTCACCCCTCCACTTT | CASSFGTGGGNSPLHF
. | TRBJ2-5 | TRBV7-2 | . | TGTGCCAGCAGTAAACAGGGCTCCCTCGGGGAGACCCAGTACTTC | CASSKQGSLGETQYF
TRBD2 | TRBJ2-2 | TRBV19 | . | TGTGCCAGTAGTATACCAACTAGCGGTGGGGCCGGGGAGCTGTTTTTT | CASSIPTSGGAGELFF
TRBD2 | TRBJ2-2 | TRBV27 | . | TGTGCCAGCAGTTGGCCGGGAGGGCGGTCGGGGGAGCTGTTTTTT | CASSWPGGRSGELFF
. | TRBJ1-2 | TRBV5-1 | . | TGCGCCAGCAGCTTGGAGTTTAGCTATGGCTACACCTTC | CASSLEFSYGYTF
. | TRBJ2-7 | TRBV18 | . | TGTGCCAGCTCACCACCGAGCAGCTCCTACGAGCAGTACTTC | CASSPPSSSYEQYF
. | TRBJ2-2 | TRBV4-1 | . | TGCGCCAGCAGCCGAGTAAACACCGGGGAGCTGTTTTTT | CASSRVNTGELFF
TRBD1 | TRBJ2-1 | TRBV11-2 | once | TGTGCCAGCAGCTCGATACTCCGGGACAGGGGATCTCATGAGCAGTTCTTC | CASSSILRDRGSHEQFF
. | TRBJ2-7 | TRBV21-1 | once | TGTGCCAGCAGCAAAATAGGGAGTCCCGGGACAGGGGGCTATCCTGAAGTCTACGAGCAGTACTTC | CASSKIGSPGTGGYPEVYEQYF
. | TRBJ1-1 | TRBV9 | few | TGTGCCAGCAGCGTACAGGTGAACACTGAAGCTTTCTTT | CASSVQVNTEAFF
TRBD1 | TRBJ2-2 | TRBV5-8 | . | TGTGCCAGCAGCCCTGGGGGACAGGGAAACACCGGGGAGCTGTTTTTT | CASSPGGQGNTGELFF
. | TRBJ1-5 | TRBV10-2 | . | TGCGCCAGCAGTGGAGCTCGGGGCAATCAGCCCCAGCATTTT | CASSGARGNQPQHF
TRBD1 | TRBJ2-7 | TRBV11-1 | . | TGTGCCAGCAGCCTTCGGGACAGGGAAGACGAGCAGTACTTC | CASSLRDREDEQYF
. | TRBJ1-5 | TRBV10-3 | few | TGTGCCATCATGGGGGAGGCGGACAATCAGCCCCAGCATTTT | CAIMGEADNQPQHF
. | TRBJ1-2 | TRBV6-5 | . | TGTGCCAGCAGTAATGAGGTCAGAAACTATGGCTACACCTTC | CASSNEVRNYGYTF
TRBD1 | TRBJ1-1 | TRBV11-2 | few | TGTGCCAGCAGCTTAGGTCCAGGGGGGACTGAAGCTTTCTTT | CASSLGPGGTEAFF
TRBD1 | TRBJ1-1 | TRBV29-1 | . | TGCAGCGTTGGCCTCAGGGGGGACACTGAAGCTTTCTTT | CSVGLRGDTEAFF
. | TRBJ1-1 | TRBV7-6 | . | TGTGCCAGCAGCTTAGTATCCCAGAACACTGAAGCTTTCTTT | CASSLVSQNTEAFF
TRBD1 | TRBJ1-2 | TRBV28 | . | TGTGCCAGCAGTTCGCCCGGGACAGGGTGGGACTATGGCTACACCTTC | CASSSPGTGWDYGYTF
. | TRBJ1-5 | TRBV21-1 | few | TGTGCCACCCCAGGTCTGGGGGCAGATCAGCCCCAGCATTTT | CATPGLGADQPQHF
. | TRBJ2-5 | TRBV19 | . | TGTGCCAGTAGTAGAGACGGGACGGACGCTTTGAAGACCCAGTACTTC | CASSRDGTDALKTQYF
. | TRBJ2-7 | TRBV6-1 | . | TGTGCCAGCAGTCTTATATCCTACGAGCAGTACTTC | CASSLISYEQYF
. | TRBJ2-5 | TRBV18 | . | TGTGCCAGCTCCCCCCGGGCGGATCAAGAGACCCAGTACTTC | CASSPRADQETQYF
TRBD1 | TRBJ1-6 | TRBV19 | . | TGTGCCAGTACTTTAGGGGGACAGGGGAATTCACCCCTCCACTTT | CASTLGGQGNSPLHF
TRBD1 | TRBJ1-6 | TRBV19 | . | TGTGCCAGTAGTATTGTACTGGGACAGCGAAATTCACCCCTCCACTTT | CASSIVLGQRNSPLHF
. | TRBJ2-7 | TRBV6-5 | . | TGTGCCAGCAGTTACCGGACTGCTGCCAGCTACGAGCAGTACTTC | CASSYRTAASYEQYF
. | TRBJ1-2 | TRBV5-6 | . | TGTGCCAGCAGCCCCGACGGGGGATATGGCTACACCTTC | CASSPDGGYGYTF
. | TRBJ2-7 | TRBV19 | . | TGTGCCAGTAGTATTGGTGGGACCGGGATAAGGGAGCAGTACTTC | CASSIGGTGIREQYF
. | TRBJ1-6 | TRBV5-6 | few | TGTGCCAGCAGCTTGGTACGGGATTCACCCCTCCACTTT | CASSLVRDSPLHF
. | TRBJ1-3 | TRBV30 | few | TGTGCCTGGGCAGGTTCCCGAACCTCTGGAAACACCATATATTTT | CAWAGSRTSGNTIYF
. | TRBJ1-6 | TRBV4-2 | once | TGTGCCAGCAGCTTGGCCGGGGAGGTATGGGCCCTCCACTTT | CASSLAGEVWALHF
. | TRBJ2-5 | TRBV5-1 | . | TGCGCCAGCAGCTTGGCTTGGGGATCCCAAGAGACCCAGTACTTC | CASSLAWGSQETQYF
. | TRBJ1-2 | TRBV5-1 | . | TGCGCCAGCAGCGAAAGTAGGTATGGCTACACCTTC | CASSESRYGYTF
. | TRBJ2-2 | TRBV11-2 | few | TGTGCCAGCAGCTTAGAGCTCGGCCTGGAGCTGTTTTTT | CASSLELGLELFF
. | TRBJ1-2 | TRBV18 | once | TGTGCCAGCTCACCGGACAGCCGGTGGGAGGGCTACACCTTC | CASSPDSRWEGYTF
TRBD1 | TRBJ1-5 | TRBV19 | few | TGTGCCAGTAGTCCGGGACAGGGCGGGCAGCCCCAGCATTTT | CASSPGQGGQPQHF
. | TRBJ2-2 | TRBV15 | . | TGTGCCACCAGCAGAGAAGTCGGAGCCGGGGAGCTGTTTTTT | CATSREVGAGELFF
. | TRBJ1-2 | TRBV7-6 | . | TGTGCCAGCAGCTTAGGGGGATCTCCTAACTATGGCTACACCTTC | CASSLGGSPNYGYTF
TRBD2 | TRBJ2-1 | TRBV6-1 | . | TGTGCCAGCAGTGAAAAACGAGTGGGGGGGAACAATGAGCAGTTCTTC | CASSEKRVGGNNEQFF
. | TRBJ2-5 | TRBV5-6 | . | TGTGCCAGCAGCCCAGCGACAGTCCAAGAGACCCAGTACTTC | CASSPATVQETQYF
. | TRBJ1-2 | TRBV7-9 | . | TGTGCCAGCAGCTTAGCCGTCTCTTCAGGACCTTATGGCTACACCTTC | CASSLAVSSGPYGYTF
TRBD1 | TRBJ2-2 | TRBV11-2 | . | TGTGCCAGCAGTCGGGACAGCAACACCGGGGAGCTGTTTTTT | CASSRDSNTGELFF
. | TRBJ1-1 | TRBV13 | . | TGTGCCAGCAGCCCGTTCCACAGAGAAGCTTTCTTT | CASSPFHREAFF
. | TRBJ2-3 | TRBV6-4 | . | TGTGCCAGCAGTTTTAGCGCATCTAGCACAGATACGCAGTATTTT | CASSFSASSTDTQYF
. | TRBJ2-3 | TRBV10-2 | . | TGCGCCAGCAGTGAGGATTCGGTTTTCCGGGACCCAAGCACAGATACGCAGTATTTT | CASSEDSVFRDPSTDTQYF
. | TRBJ1-5 | TRBV2 | . | TGTGCCAGCACCGCGGCCAAAAACAATCAGCCCCAGCATTTT | CASTAAKNNQPQHF
. | TRBJ1-1 | TRBV19 | . | TGTGCCAGTAGTACCGCCAGGTGGGCGAACACTGAAGCTTTCTTT | CASSTARWANTEAFF
TRBD2 | TRBJ2-3 | TRBV7-2 | . | TGTGCCAGCAGCATAGCCGGGACTAGTCTAGCAGATACGCAGTATTTT | CASSIAGTSLADTQYF
. | TRBJ2-2 | TRBV2 | . | TGTGCCAGCAGCGTATGGGGGTCCGGGGAGCTGTTTTTT | CASSVWGSGELFF
TRBD1 | TRBJ2-3 | TRBV4-3 | . | TGCGCCAGCAGCCCCCGGGACAGGGGCCGTTTCTCTAGCACAGATACGCAGTATTTT | CASSPRDRGRFSSTDTQYF
. | TRBJ2-7 | TRBV7-6 | . | TGTGCCAGCACCCCAGTTGGTGGTGGGGAGCAGTACTTC | CASTPVGGGEQYF